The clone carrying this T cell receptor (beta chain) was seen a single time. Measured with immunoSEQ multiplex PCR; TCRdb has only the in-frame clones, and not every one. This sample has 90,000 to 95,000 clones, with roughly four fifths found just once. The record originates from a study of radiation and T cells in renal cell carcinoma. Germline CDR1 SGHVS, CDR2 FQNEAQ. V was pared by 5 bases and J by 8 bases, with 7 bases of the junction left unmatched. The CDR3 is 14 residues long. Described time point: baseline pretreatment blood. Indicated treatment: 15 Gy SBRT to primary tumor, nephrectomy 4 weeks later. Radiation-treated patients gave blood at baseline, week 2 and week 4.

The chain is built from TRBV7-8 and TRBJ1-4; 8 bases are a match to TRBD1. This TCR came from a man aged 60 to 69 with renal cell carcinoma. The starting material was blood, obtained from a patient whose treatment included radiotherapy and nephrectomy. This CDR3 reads CASSQGQGYEKLFF. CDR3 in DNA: TGTGCCAGCAGCCAAGGACAGGGATACGAAAAACTGTTTTTT.